One sample yielded the 17 T cell receptor beta chains listed below, sequenced in a study of blood T cell repertoires in COVID-19. Profiled with immunoSEQ multiplex PCR; TCRdb holds only in-frame clones, not every one. The sample shows about 140,000 clones, approximately 91% of them seen only once. Sequencing input: peripheral blood. These receptors were taken from a man aged 45-65 years with active or convalescent COVID-19.

The count of this clone is one. V is TRBV4-2 and J is TRBJ1-1; 10 bases map to TRBD1. Unmatched junction bases numbered 5, after V lost 1 base and J lost 3 bases. The CDR3 totals 16 residues. The germline V gene encodes CDR1 LGHNA and CDR2 YNFKEQ. The CDR3 nucleotides are TGTGCCAGCAGCCAAGCGACCGGGACAGGGGACACTGAAGCTTTCTTT. Translated, it gives CASSQATGTGDTEAFF.

The J gene is TRBJ2-1, the V gene TRBV7-9; 7 bases agree with TRBD2. The CDR3 has 17 amino acids. V trimming: 4 bases; J trimming: 0 bases; junction bases outside the gene matches: 9. Germline V lookup: CDR1 SEHNR, CDR2 FQNEAQ (reference sequence). The chain's CDR3 is CASSSRLAGNSYNEQFF. CDR3 in DNA: TGTGCCAGCAGCTCCAGACTAGCAGGGAACTCCTACAATGAGCAGTTCTTC.

The chain has TRBV7-9 and TRBJ2-5; 7 bases align to TRBD2. From germline, CDR1 is SEHNR and CDR2 FQNEAQ (reference sequence). The CDR3 is made up of 15 amino acids. Trimming cost V 5 bases and J 1 base; bases outside gene matches: 7. The CDR3 loop is CASSGGRAPQETQYF. Written as DNA, the CDR3 is TGTGCCAGCAGCGGGGGGAGGGCACCCCAAGAGACCCAGTACTTC.

This clone was seen just once. This chain uses TRBV19 with TRBJ2-7; 10 nucleotides line up with TRBD2. Germline CDR1 and CDR2: LNHDA and SQIVND (reference sequence). The CDR3 sequence is 14 residues long. The ends lost 6 bases at V and 2 bases at J; junction bases unmatched: 4. DNA for the CDR3: TGTGCCAGTAGGCCCGGGACTAGCGCCTACGAGCAGTACTTC. Translating it yields CASRPGTSAYEQYF.

This clone showed up just a few times. The rearrangement links TRBV7-9 to TRBJ1-5, with D uncertain. Trimming shortened V by 4 bases and J by 0 bases, and 7 bases separated the two germline ends. Per germline, CDR1 SEHNR and CDR2 FQNEAQ (reference sequence). The CDR3 extends over 14 amino acids. The CDR3 loop is CASSSQNSNQPQHF. CDR3 in DNA: TGTGCCAGCAGCTCACAGAATAGCAATCAGCCCCAGCATTTT.

This chain uses TRBV7-2 with TRBJ1-5, with 7 bases that match TRBD1. Per the germline V gene, CDR1 is SGHTA and CDR2 is FQGNSA. The CDR3 is 17 residues long. J lost 1 base, V lost 2 bases, and 8 bases had no gene match. The chain's CDR3 is CASSLFGRGRSNQPQHF. CDR3 nucleotide sequence: TGTGCCAGCAGCTTATTTGGAAGGGGGCGAAGCAATCAGCCCCAGCATTTT.

CDR3 residues: CASSLTFGELFF. The CDR3 DNA is TGTGCCAGCAGCTTAACTTTCGGGGAGCTGTTTTTT. The chain has TRBV7-9 and TRBJ2-2; D is uncertain. Per the germline V gene, CDR1 is SEHNR and CDR2 is FQNEAQ (reference sequence). The germline V and J ends were trimmed by 2 bases and 7 bases, with 5 bases remaining between them. The CDR3 is made up of 12 amino acids.

This clone appeared once. The chain is built from TRBV20-1 and TRBJ2-2, with D hard to call. V was clipped by 3 bases and J by 1 base, with 6 bases between them. The CDR3 has 13 residues. The germline V gene encodes CDR1 DFQATT and CDR2 SNEGSKA (reference sequence). In DNA form, the CDR3 reads TGCAGTGCTAGTAGACAGAACACCGGGGAGCTGTTTTTT. Protein sequence: CSASRQNTGELFF.

The chain is built from TRBV28 and TRBJ2-7; 8 positions agree with TRBD1. Trimming took 7 bases from V and 1 from J; bases not matched to a gene: 9. The germline gives CDR1 MDHEN, CDR2 SYDVKM. The CDR3 sequence is 15 residues long. The CDR3 nucleotides read TGTGCCAGCAACCCCCCCGGGACAGGATCCTACGAGCAGTACTTC. This translates into CASNPPGTGSYEQYF.

This sequence joins TRBV27 and TRBJ2-7, with D perhaps TRBD1 (6 bases). Trimming shortened V by 4 bases and J by 3 bases, and 10 bases separated the two germline ends. The CDR3 totals 13 residues. CDR1 and CDR2 from the germline V gene are MNHEY and SMNVEV (reference sequence). The CDR3 sequence is CASSSRQVYEQYF. DNA of the CDR3: TGTGCCAGCAGTTCCCGACAGGTCTACGAGCAGTACTTC.

A word on this clone: Mismatch with germline at one junction end may stem from a read error. This sequence joins TRBV19 and TRBJ1-6; D possibly corresponds to TRBD1 (5 bases). Germline CDR1 reads LNHDA; CDR2 reads SQIVND (reference sequence). The CDR3 loop spans 11 amino acids. The CDR3 spells CASRQASTLHF. CDR3 DNA sequence: TGTGCCAGTAGACAGGCTTCAACCCTCCACTTT.

The chain recombines TRBV6-5 with TRBJ1-5, with 7 bases identical to TRBD1. CDR1 is MNHEY, CDR2 SVGAGI, per germline. V lost 6 bases and J lost 4; bases outside the gene matches: 6. This CDR3 is 14 amino acids long. This CDR3 reads CASRAPGQNQPQHF. In DNA form, the CDR3 reads TGTGCCAGCAGAGCTCCGGGACAGAATCAGCCCCAGCATTTT.

The chain is built from TRBV12-3 or TRBV12-4 and TRBJ2-2; maybe TRBD2 (5 bases). Trimming removed 8 bases from V and 6 bases from J, with 10 bases in between. This CDR3 region has 12 residues. The CDR3 loop is CASPLGSGELFF. CDR3 in DNA: TGTGCCAGCCCACTAGGATCCGGGGAGCTGTTTTTT.

This clone was observed many times. The V gene is TRBV28, the J gene TRBJ2-6; 7 positions agree with TRBD1. Germline loops: CDR1 MDHEN, CDR2 SYDVKM. The CDR3 length is 19 residues. With 6 bases clipped from V and 0 bases from J, the junction kept 14 bases outside the gene matches. The CDR3, as DNA: TGTGCCAGCAGCCCATGGTCGACAGGGAGAATCTCTGGGGCCAACGTCCTGACTTTC. Translated, it gives CASSPWSTGRISGANVLTF.

V and J are TRBV7-6 and TRBJ2-7; the match to TRBD1 covers 7 bases. This CDR3 is 14 amino acids long. Germline-derived CDR1 and CDR2 are SGHVS and FNYEAQ. J was trimmed by 4 bases and V by 1 base; bases with no gene match: 4. DNA of the CDR3: TGTGCCAGCAGCTTAGTCACAGGGGAATACGAGCAGTACTTC. It translates to CASSLVTGEYEQYF.

The chain is built from TRBV11-2 and TRBJ2-7, with D uncertain. Germline values: CDR1 SGHAT, CDR2 FQNNGV. The CDR3 sequence is 13 residues long. V was shortened by 5 bases and J by 7 bases, with 15 bases between the two germline ends. The CDR3 protein is CASSPGVAAEQYF. The CDR3 nucleotides read TGTGCCAGCAGCCCCGGCGTAGCCGCGGAGCAGTACTTC.

The chain recombines TRBV30 with TRBJ2-1; D remains ambiguous. Germline CDR1 is GTSNPN and CDR2 is SVGIG (reference sequence). This CDR3 region has 12 residues. The ends were cut back, 5 bases at V and 5 bases at J, with 10 bases in the middle. CDR3 sequence: CAWALSDNEQFF. The DNA of the CDR3 is TGTGCCTGGGCCCTTTCCGACAATGAGCAGTTCTTC.